This T cell receptor beta chain was captured in a study of cytomegalovirus exposure and HLA in healthy donors (dated by TCRdb to the late 2010s). With respect to the entire study: In an earlier analysis of approximately 640 of the donors, 276 Gb of sequence data and approximately 100 million unique TCR beta sequences from about 180 million T cells were reported. An early release covering 500 to 750 HLA-typed donors comprised approximately 300 gigabases of sequencing data and around 80 million unique TCR sequences. The genetic ancestry cluster associated with self-reported Caucasian donors included 65% to 90% of the approximately 400 genotyped donors. The study aimed to test whether signatures of past pathogen exposure could be identified by cataloging public T cell receptors. The study used immunosequencing to profile the T cell repertoires of approximately 630 subjects and linked those repertoires to cytomegalovirus serostatus. In addition to the first cohort of 666 subjects, a separate validation cohort of approximately 130 different subjects was used. High-throughput TCR immunosequencing, statistical association of individual TCRs with disease status, and machine learning were combined to predict cytomegalovirus infection status. To study patterns of TCR occurrence, a later analysis re-analyzed previously published TCR beta repertoires from 650 to 750 donors and added high-resolution HLA genotyping. In the later analysis, no new phenotypic data were used to find candidate immune exposures; instead, reliance was placed on TCR beta sequences and their occurrence across donors. To decide whether each TCR beta V gene segment behaved as functional or pseudogenic, an earlier analysis of some 580 of the donors relied on high-throughput TCR beta sequencing. Donor age, sex, ethnicity and CMV serostatus were compiled alongside the repertoire data. Genome-wide SNP genotypes for about three fifths of the 666 donors were used in a later genetic analysis, which treated that subset as a discovery cohort. All discovery cohort repertoires had been generated on a single sequencing platform. Class I and class II HLA loci were covered by the typing at four-digit resolution. The number of donors typed differed by locus, with 629-630 for A, B, C, DRB1 and DQB1, 522 for DQA1, under 610 for DPA1, and about 450 for DPB1. Several DR-DQ haplotypes were treated as single units for association and clustering because of strong linkage in the cohort. Among roughly 370 genotyped donors of the cohort, an average of about 240,000 unique TCR beta nucleotide sequences were sequenced per donor, roughly 20% of them non-productive. Results the study describes overall, beyond this receptor: Presence/absence analyses assumed roughly uniform sequencing depth across donors, an assumption that may not hold. A group of highly shared sequence variants was considered likely to be a technical artifact of the sequencing pipeline. An association between a missense DCLRE1C variant and V-gene and J-gene trimming of TCR beta chains was found in a later genetic analysis and replicated in an independent cohort. It was suggested by the authors that the approach could potentially be generalized to other disease states and immunological phenotypes. Broadly in line with IMGT annotations, most TCR beta V segments showed up in productive rearrangements about 90% or about 30% of the time in an earlier analysis of roughly 590 of the donors. In this cohort, only TCR beta chains were sequenced, and detectable features were limited by the absence of alpha or paired-chain data. A later genetic analysis reported fewer N-insertions in productive TCRs among donors in an Asian-associated ancestry cluster than the roughly 700-donor mean. CMV serostatus was the only immune exposure information available for the cohort. HLA typing was unavailable for some donors at each locus, so association tests used only the typed subset. A later analysis found that HLA-associated TCR beta chains were more clonally expanded and had lower generation probabilities than equally common non-associated chains. Specific HLA alleles were associated with roughly 16,000 TCR beta sequences at a false discovery rate of 0.05 in a later analysis. In the study, approximately 150 TCR beta chains were listed as associated with cytomegalovirus. Across donors, most TCR sequences were observed very rarely, whereas some public TCRs were present in many individuals. Because the 87-base-pair reads could not distinguish some IMGT-functional V segments, including TRBV6-2 and TRBV6-3, those segments were excluded. A later analysis reported that several top co-occurrence clusters appeared linked to parvovirus B19, influenza, CMV and Epstein-Barr virus. The earlier analysis of nearly 600 of the donors excluded around 17 rarely observed V segments, including chromosome 9 orphons, because counts were too low. In vitro tests confirmed that a few of the cytomegalovirus-associated TCR beta chains recognize cytomegalovirus antigens. Linkage disequilibrium might explain the correlated functional status among segregating V segments, but an unknown experimental factor could not be ruled out. A further reported finding was that TCR beta sequences accurately predicted the HLA-A and HLA-B alleles for most subjects in the first cohort. According to a later analysis, TCR association rates differed among HLA loci, with DRB1 alleles showing the most associated TCRs and HLA-C alleles showing the fewest. When HLA alleles, especially DR and DQ, strongly co-occurred, attributing TCR associations to individual alleles was difficult. Most CMV-associated TCR beta chains appeared to be HLA-restricted in a later analysis, and the HLA associations seemed to be driven largely by CMV exposure. The classifier was reported to diagnose cytomegalovirus status with high specificity and sensitivity in both the original and validation cohorts.

The library was obtained by the immunoSEQ multiplex PCR assay. A mixture of 60 forward primers for TCR Vbeta segments and 13 reverse primers for TCR Jbeta segments was used in the multiplex PCR. The CDR3 region of rearranged TCR beta genes was amplified from genomic DNA by a multiplex PCR assay. Amplified TCR beta libraries were sequenced as 87-base-pair reads on the Illumina HiSeq System. Under the source paper's analysis protocol: A later analysis counted about 82 million unique TCR beta chains across the roughly 700 repertoires, and around 9.9 million of these chains were shared by at least two donors. A nearest-neighbor algorithm error-corrected the raw reads and collapsed the reads into unique sequences, merging closely related sequences to remove PCR and sequencing errors. V, D and J gene segments were assigned by aligning CDR3 sequences to IMGT reference sequences. For a sequence to be retained, at least a six-nucleotide match to both a V gene segment and a J gene segment was required. A rearrangement counted as productive if the CDR3 had no stop codons and remained in frame with V and J, and every other rearrangement counted as non-productive. Following IMGT convention, CDR3 was defined as the stretch from the second conserved V-encoded cysteine up to the conserved J-encoded phenylalanine. The earlier analysis of fewer than 750 of the donors excluded sequences that lacked an unambiguous match to a single V gene segment. In an earlier analysis of approximately 500 of the donors, a V segment was called functional when productive rearrangements were above 56.7%, and segregating when the standard deviation between donors exceeded 5%. A statistical classification framework was developed to diagnose cytomegalovirus status using the catalog of TCR beta chain sequences. A later analysis assigned V and J genes by comparing TCR nucleotide sequences with IMGT/GENE-DB human TR gene sequences. The TCRdist pipeline was used in a later analysis to assign CDR3 sequences and most-parsimonious VDJ recombination scenarios. In a later analysis, each TCR beta chain was defined by its CDR3 amino acid sequence together with its V-gene family, and reads lacking a unique V-gene family were excluded. To address suspected cross-contamination and a sequencing artifact, a later analysis removed approximately 590 highly shared, low-generation-probability nucleotide sequences. A later analysis calculated a clonal expansion index for each public chain from normalized within-repertoire ranks of inferred template counts. A later analysis computed generation probabilities with a VDJ recombination model fitted to out-of-frame rearrangements, and checked the results against IGoR. Hypergeometric tests were used in a later analysis to score TCR-TCR, TCR-HLA and TCR-CMV co-occurrence, with a repertoire-size bias correction applied to the TCR pairs. A later analysis estimated false discovery rates by permuting HLA or CMV assignments 20 times. In a later analysis, co-occurring TCRs were grouped using DBSCAN, and TCRdist sequence similarity was added for clustering within HLA-allele-positive subsets. Repertoires with fewer than 30,000 or more than 120,000 public chains, plus five repertoires with anomalous nucleotide sharing, were excluded from co-occurrence clustering. Imported from immuneACCESS, the table was reduced by TCRdb to in-frame sequences with V and J called. These copies leave out some clones; in studies compared against another copy, an unresolved V gene accounts for under half, and the cause of the remainder is not known. V, J and clone size reflect that table, while D and trimming were determined from the DNA. The sample table records tens of thousands of clones; 72% of these occur just once. The ten largest clones take up about 12% of the sample.

In total, approximately 700 healthy bone marrow donors made up the cohort. At the time of sampling, all cohort members were nominally healthy, though unrecorded immune exposures were likely present. The donor tested CMV seropositive, placing the donor among the 250 to 350 seropositive members of the cohort. A peripheral blood sample was collected from each donor, and TCR beta sequencing was performed on peripheral blood mononuclear cells. Genomic DNA was extracted from the blood cell samples with the Qiagen DNeasy Blood Extraction Kit. The CDR3 covers 14 residues, taking in both the cysteine and the phenylalanine. The DNA shown is the 42-base CDR3, in frame from base 1. Reading the germline V gene gives CDR1 SGHRS and CDR2 YFSETQ. Unmatched junction bases come to 3, with V trimmed by 3 bases and J by 2 bases. This clone was counted a few times. It has no known antigen specificity. Base qualities were left out, and no much larger clone turns up one base away. The identical CDR3 is also encoded by other nucleotide sequences in the sample.

The source material was PBMCs. The rearrangement joined TRBV5-1 to TRBJ2-3; the central 7 bases match TRBD1. This receptor was identified in a woman aged 40-49 years in good health and CMV-seropositive. The CDR3 reads as follows: CASSSGTVTDTQYF. The nucleotide sequence is TGCGCCAGCAGCTCCGGGACAGTCACAGATACGCAGTATTTT.